This T cell receptor beta chain stems from a study of T cell responses to AZD1222 COVID-19 vaccine. General observations from the study: Regions left unmutated in variants are reportedly the target of nearly half of spike-specific TCRs. No repertoire was sampled before or during the peak T cell response, only after it.

On this clone: Antigen unknown.

This table comes from immunoSEQ multiplex PCR, and its TCRdb copy is limited to in-frame clones, with some not included. The table lists roughly 150,000 clones, about 83% of them singletons, with less than 1.3% in the top ten. The ends were cut back, 0 bases at V and 4 bases at J, with 12 bases in the middle. From germline, CDR1 is ENHRY and CDR2 SYGVKD. The CDR3 covers 15 residues. This specimen was peripheral blood, taken 28 days after the second AZD1222 dose. The clonotype originates from an adult who received the AZD1222 COVID-19 vaccine. The chain combines TRBV10-3 with TRBJ1-2, with D perhaps TRBD1 (5 bases). The CDR3 sequence is CAISESRGVVYGYTF. CDR3 nucleotide sequence: TGTGCCATCAGTGAGTCGAGAGGGGTGGTCTATGGCTACACCTTC.